This T cell receptor (beta chain) was profiled in a study of shared T cell receptors in the human thymus. CDR1 SGDLS and CDR2 YYNGEE come from the germline V gene. The CDR3 runs to 16 residues. J lost 2 bases, V lost 4 bases, and 10 bases had no gene match. Repertoires were generated with immunoSEQ multiplex PCR, while TCRdb's copy carries only in-frame clones and drops some. The repertoire has hundreds of thousands of clones, roughly 86% of them found once; the top ten carry roughly 0.0094%. A further study also used this sample, focusing on human thymus T cells.

The receptor was derived from a boy under two years old with a congenital heart defect. The chain joins TRBV9 to TRBJ2-7, with 9 bases identical to TRBD2. Sequencing was performed on thymocytes. The CDR3 loop reads CASSTRAGGGAYEQYF. CDR3 DNA: TGTGCCAGCAGCACCCGAGCTGGCGGGGGGGCCTACGAGCAGTACTTC. Supplemented by reference TRBV9 and TRBJ2-7, the full variable domain reads DSGVTQTPKHLITATGQRVTLRCSPRSGDLSVYWYQQSLDQGLQFLIQYYNGEERAKGNILERFSAQQFPDLHSELNLSSLELGDSALYFCASSTRAGGGAYEQYFGPGTRLTVT.